The sample holds a few counts of the clone carrying this T cell receptor beta chain. Making TCR cDNA involved 5'RACE template switching, which added UMIs and a universal primer site. A single record per CDR3 protein comes from TCRdb applying MiXCR to the 5' RACE reads. This sample has around 310,000 distinct CDR3 sequences; about 8.7% occur once, and the top ten carry 18%. The sample belongs to a study of T cells after yellow fever vaccination. The V and J ends lost 0 bases and 5 bases, in that order; junction bases with no gene match: 6. The CDR3 sequence is 15 residues long. The germline gives CDR1 SGHRS, CDR2 YFSETQ.

The sequencing used PBMCs, collected on the day of the first yellow fever vaccination. This receptor was identified in a man between 18 and 35 years old who received the YFV17D yellow fever vaccine. The chain employs TRBV5-1 and TRBJ2-5; 8 positions match TRBD1. For the CDR3, the DNA is TGCGCCAGCAGCTTGGTTAATCCAGGGGGCGAGACCCAGTACTTC. Translation: CASSLVNPGGETQYF.